Following are 21 T cell receptor beta chains from one sample sequenced in a study of T cells after yellow fever vaccination. Via MiXCR, TCRdb re-called the 5' RACE reads, giving one row per CDR3 protein. The data hold about 260,000 distinct CDR3 sequences, with roughly 13% observed a single time. The source was CD4+ T cells sorted from PBMCs, collected 45 days after the yellow fever booster vaccination. These receptors were obtained from a young man who received the YFV17D yellow fever vaccine.

This rearrangement joins TRBV20-1 to TRBJ2-7, with TRBD2 matching over 12 bases. V was pared by 5 bases and J by 0 bases, with 14 bases of the junction left unmatched. Germline CDR1 and CDR2: DFQATT and SNEGSKA (reference sequence). The length of the CDR3 is 18 residues. CDR3 sequence (DNA): TGCAGTGCTCCTATCCCGGGACTAGCGGGTTCGGGCTCCTACGAGCAGTACTTC. As protein: CSAPIPGLAGSGSYEQYF.

This chain connects TRBV28 to TRBJ1-2; D ambiguous. The CDR3 is made up of 13 amino acids. V was pared by 7 bases and J by 6 bases, with 15 bases between. CDR1 MDHEN and CDR2 SYDVKM come from the germline V gene. The CDR3, as DNA: TGTGCCAGCAAATTGGTGGGTTGGGATGGCTACACCTTC. It is translated as CASKLVGWDGYTF.

The chain joins TRBV9 to TRBJ2-5; 7 bases agree with TRBD1. This CDR3 spans 14 amino acids. Per germline, CDR1 SGDLS and CDR2 YYNGEE. V shed 4 bases, J shed 5 bases, and the junction held 8 bases outside the gene matches. DNA of the CDR3: TGTGCCAGCAGCTCAGGACAGGAAGGGGAGACCCAGTACTTC. Translating it yields CASSSGQEGETQYF.

This clonotype has only a few counts. The chain has TRBV7-2 and TRBJ2-1; the D gene is possibly TRBD2 (6 bases). Trimming pared 0 bases from V and 7 bases from J, leaving 16 bases between. CDR1 and CDR2 from the germline V gene are SGHTA and FQGNSA. This CDR3 comprises 16 residues. The CDR3 coding sequence is TGTGCCAGCAGCTTAGCGGTGGGAGGTCTGATAAATGAGCAGTTCTTC. This translates into CASSLAVGGLINEQFF.

The V call is TRBV7-9, the J call TRBJ2-3; 7 bases line up with TRBD2. The trim removed 1 base at V and 3 bases at J, leaving 4 bases unmatched. The CDR3 loop spans 15 amino acids. Germline V gives CDR1 SEHNR, CDR2 FQNEAQ (reference sequence). As DNA, the CDR3 is TGTGCCAGCAGCTTAGGGGAGGGACGTACAGATACGCAGTATTTT. As protein: CASSLGEGRTDTQYF.

The J gene is TRBJ2-7, the V gene TRBV6-2 or TRBV6-3; D tentatively reads TRBD1 or TRBD2 (5 bases each). V was clipped by 6 bases and J by 1 base, with 22 bases between them. Germline loops: CDR1 MNHEY, CDR2 SVGEGT. This CDR3 is 17 amino acids long. CDR3: CASSLRDGVWSSYEQYF. For the CDR3, the DNA is TGTGCCAGCAGCCTCCGGGACGGGGTATGGAGTTCCTACGAGCAGTACTTC.

This chain links TRBV5-1 with TRBJ2-3; D may be TRBD1 or TRBD2 (5 bases each). CDR3 length: 13 amino acids. CDR1 and CDR2 from the germline V gene are SGHRS and YFSETQ. V lost 6 bases and J lost 6, with 14 bases in between. For the CDR3, the DNA is TGCGCCAGCACCCTAGGGACCACGGATACGCAGTATTTT. Protein: CASTLGTTDTQYF.

The rearrangement joins TRBV28 to TRBJ2-5; no definite D call. Trimming shortened V by 1 base and J by 5 bases, and 11 bases separated the two germline ends. This CDR3 spans 14 amino acids. CDR1 and CDR2 (germline): MDHEN, SYDVKM. In DNA form, the CDR3 reads TGTGCCAGCAGTTTATCTGGGCCGAAGGAGACCCAGTACTTC. It codes for CASSLSGPKETQYF.

This clonotype showed up many times. CDR3 sequence (DNA): TGTGCCACCAGTGATTTAGCGGGAGGGCCCTCCGGGGAGCTGTTTTTT. It yields the protein CATSDLAGGPSGELFF. This chain uses TRBV24-1 with TRBJ2-2; TRBD2 aligns across 10 bases. V trimming: 1 base; J trimming: 6 bases; junction bases outside the gene matches: 4. Germline values: CDR1 KGHDR, CDR2 SFDVKD. CDR3 size: 16 residues.

The rearrangement uses TRBV7-9 and TRBJ2-2; D is unresolved. Germline V gives CDR1 SEHNR, CDR2 FQNEAQ (reference sequence). CDR3 length equals 14 residues. The germline V and J ends were trimmed by 5 bases and 1 base, with 8 bases remaining between them. CDR3 amino acids: CASSPWVNTGELFF. The CDR3 nucleotides read TGTGCCAGCAGCCCCTGGGTGAACACCGGGGAGCTGTTTTTT.

This chain joins TRBV4-3 and TRBJ1-1; D remains ambiguous. The CDR3 runs 14 residues. With 0 bases removed from V and 2 bases from J, the gap between germline ends came to 7 bases. Germline CDR1 and CDR2: LGHNA and YSLEER. For the CDR3, the DNA is TGCGCCAGCAGCCAAGACCATTTCAACACTGAAGCTTTCTTT. Its translation is CASSQDHFNTEAFF.

This clonotype was picked up many times. The chain joins TRBV7-2 to TRBJ2-2, with D perhaps TRBD2 (5 bases). The CDR3 spans 15 residues. Germline V gene sequence: CDR1 SGHTA, CDR2 FQGNSA. V lost 5 bases to trimming and J lost 3 bases, with 13 bases between them. Here the CDR3 reads CASSNPGLHTGELFF. Here the CDR3 DNA reads TGTGCCAGCAGCAATCCAGGACTTCACACCGGGGAGCTGTTTTTT. Filled out from reference TRBV7-2 and TRBJ2-2, the complete variable domain reads GAGVSQSPSNKVTEKGKDVELRCDPISGHTALYWYRQSLGQGLEFLIYFQGNSAPDKSGLPSDRFSAERTGGSVSTLTIQRTQQEDSAVYLCASSNPGLHTGELFFGEGSRLTVL.

This chain joins TRBV18 and TRBJ1-6; tentatively, D is TRBD1 (5 bases). Between the trimmed V and J ends, which lost 2 bases and 5 bases, there was a span of 13 bases. CDR3 length equals 16 residues. The germline V gene has CDR1 KGHSH and CDR2 LQKENI. The CDR3 DNA sequence: TGTGCCAGCTCACCAACCCGGACACGAGATAATTCACCCCTCCACTTT. It yields the protein CASSPTRTRDNSPLHF.

This clonotype was counted between two and nine times. This chain joins TRBV7-9 and TRBJ1-5; D unclear. The V and J ends lost 6 bases and 3 bases respectively, with 6 bases between them. Germline CDR1 SEHNR, CDR2 FQNEAQ (reference sequence). This CDR3 has 12 amino acids. The CDR3 coding sequence is TGTGCCAGCAGTACGCCCAATCAGCCCCAGCATTTT. Translating gives CASSTPNQPQHF. The complete variable domain, with remaining parts taken from reference TRBV7-9 and TRBJ1-5, reads DTGVSQNPRHKITKRGQNVTFRCDPISEHNRLYWYRQTLGQGPEFLTYFQNEAQLEKSRLLSDRFSAERPKGSFSTLEIQRTEQGDSAMYLCASSTPNQPQHFGDGTRLSIL.

A few counts support this clonotype. The chain joins TRBV20-1 to TRBJ1-5; D ambiguous. There are 14 residues in the CDR3. Germline-derived CDR1 and CDR2 are DFQATT and SNEGSKA (reference sequence). V lost 1 base, J lost 2 bases, and 9 bases lay in between. The CDR3 here is CSARALQGNQPQHF. CDR3 sequence (DNA): TGCAGTGCTAGAGCCTTGCAGGGCAATCAGCCCCAGCATTTT.

A few counts support this clonotype. The genes are TRBV20-1 and TRBJ2-7, with TRBD1 identical over 7 bases. After removal of 3 bases from V and 5 bases from J, the junction contained 13 bases not matched to a gene. The germline V gene encodes CDR1 DFQATT and CDR2 SNEGSKA (reference sequence). The CDR3 covers 15 residues. The CDR3 DNA follows: TGCAGTGCTAGGGATCAGGGACAGAACATAAACGAGCAGTACTTC. As protein: CSARDQGQNINEQYF.

This clonotype was detected only a few times. The chain carries TRBV10-3 and TRBJ2-3, with unresolved D. Trimming pared 9 bases from V and 5 bases from J, leaving 15 bases between. This CDR3 region has 13 residues. The germline CDR1 and CDR2 sequences are ENHRY and SYGVKD. DNA for the CDR3: TGTGCCATTGTCCGTTCCAAAGGAGATACGCAGTATTTT. Translation: CAIVRSKGDTQYF.

The V gene is TRBV6-4, the J gene TRBJ2-2; tentative D call: TRBD2 (5 bases). This CDR3 region has 16 residues. Trimming took 4 bases from V and 0 from J, leaving 12 bases between them. Germline CDR1 is MRHNA and CDR2 is SNTAGT. This CDR3 is CASSAAGFSNTGELFF. The CDR3 DNA is TGTGCCAGCAGTGCCGCGGGTTTCTCGAACACCGGGGAGCTGTTTTTT.

This clonotype has just a few counts. The CDR3 nucleotides read TGTGCCAGCTCACTGGACAGCGACTATGGCTACACCTTC. The encoded protein is CASSLDSDYGYTF. The chain combines TRBV18 with TRBJ1-2; TRBD1 is a possible D gene (6 bases). V lost 4 bases and J lost 3, with 9 bases in between. The CDR3 is 13 residues long. The germline gives CDR1 KGHSH, CDR2 LQKENI.

This clonotype was observed a handful of times. V usage is TRBV20-1 and J usage is TRBJ2-3; the D is unclear. The CDR3 runs to 10 residues. Trimming pared 8 bases from V and 3 bases from J, leaving 6 bases between. The germline V gene encodes CDR1 DFQATT and CDR2 SNEGSKA (reference sequence). CDR3 sequence: CSPQTDTQYF. The CDR3 nucleotides read TGCAGTCCACAAACAGATACGCAGTATTTT.

In nucleotides, the CDR3 is TGTGCCAGCAGCTTGAGACTAGCGGGGGGCGCCGGGGAGCTGTTTTTT. Translating gives CASSLRLAGGAGELFF. V gene TRBV7-3 combines with J gene TRBJ2-2; 13 bases are a match to TRBD2. Germline lookup yields CDR1 SGHTA and CDR2 FQGTGA. V lost 3 bases and J lost 6; bases outside the gene matches: 4. The CDR3 sequence is 16 residues long.